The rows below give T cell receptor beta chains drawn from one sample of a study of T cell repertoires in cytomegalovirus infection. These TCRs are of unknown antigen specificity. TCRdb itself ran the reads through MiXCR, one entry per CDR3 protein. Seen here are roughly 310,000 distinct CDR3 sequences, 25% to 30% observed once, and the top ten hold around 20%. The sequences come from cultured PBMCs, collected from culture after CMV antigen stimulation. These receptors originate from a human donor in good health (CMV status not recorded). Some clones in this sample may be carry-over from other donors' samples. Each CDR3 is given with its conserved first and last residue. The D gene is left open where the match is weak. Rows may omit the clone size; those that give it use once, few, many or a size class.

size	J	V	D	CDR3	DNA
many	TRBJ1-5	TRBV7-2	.	CASSPEADLGPQHF	TGTGCCAGCAGCCCAGAGGCGGACCTGGGGCCCCAGCATTTT
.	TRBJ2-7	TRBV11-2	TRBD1	CASRDPGQEFSYEQYF	TGTGCCAGCAGGGATCCGGGACAGGAGTTCTCCTACGAGCAGTACTTC
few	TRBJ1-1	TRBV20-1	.	CSASWRNTEAFF	TGCAGTGCTAGTTGGAGGAACACTGAAGCTTTCTTT
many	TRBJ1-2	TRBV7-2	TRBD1	CASSGSAGTGYGYTF	TGTGCCAGCAGCGGCAGCGCCGGGACAGGGTATGGCTACACCTTC
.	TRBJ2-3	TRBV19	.	CASRDGGITDTQYF	TGTGCCAGTAGAGACGGGGGAATCACAGATACGCAGTATTTT
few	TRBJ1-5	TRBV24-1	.	CATSGPGREGSNQPQHF	TGTGCCACCAGTGGTCCGGGACGGGAAGGTAGCAATCAGCCCCAGCATTTT
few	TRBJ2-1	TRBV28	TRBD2	CASRDSIAGEGHEQFF	TGTGCCAGCCGAGACAGCATAGCGGGAGAAGGGCATGAGCAGTTCTTC
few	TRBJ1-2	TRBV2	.	CASSEERVGLTNYGYTF	TGTGCCAGCAGTGAAGAAAGAGTGGGACTGACTAACTATGGCTACACCTTC
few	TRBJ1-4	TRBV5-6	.	CASSPRRTTNEKLFF	TGTGCCAGCAGCCCGAGGAGAACAACTAATGAAAAACTGTTTTTT
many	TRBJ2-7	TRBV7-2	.	CASSNQPPYEQYF	TGTGCCAGCAGCAACCAGCCCCCCTACGAGCAGTACTTC
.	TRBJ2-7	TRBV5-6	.	CASSLDPLKEQYF	TGTGCCAGCAGCTTAGACCCGTTGAAGGAGCAGTACTTC
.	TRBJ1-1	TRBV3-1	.	CASSQGINTEAFF	TGTGCCAGCAGCCAAGGGATAAACACTGAAGCTTTCTTT
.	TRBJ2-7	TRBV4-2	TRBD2	CASSQDPYREGEQYF	TGTGCCAGCAGCCAAGATCCTTATAGGGAGGGGGAGCAGTACTTC
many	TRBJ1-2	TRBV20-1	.	CSARSGTEAYGYTF	TGCAGTGCTAGATCGGGGACGGAAGCCTATGGCTACACCTTC
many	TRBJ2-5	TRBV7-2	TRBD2	CASSLAPRLAGVRETQYF	TGTGCCAGCAGCTTAGCGCCCAGGCTAGCGGGAGTAAGAGAGACCCAGTACTTC
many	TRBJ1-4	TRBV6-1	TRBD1	CASSHWGPGQINEKLFF	TGTGCCAGCAGTCATTGGGGTCCGGGACAGATTAATGAAAAACTGTTTTTT
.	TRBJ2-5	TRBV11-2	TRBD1	CASSLRTGFQETQYF	TGTGCCAGCAGCCTCCGGACAGGATTTCAAGAGACCCAGTACTTC
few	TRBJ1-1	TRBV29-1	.	CSATGTSNTEAFF	TGCAGCGCTACCGGGACATCGAACACTGAAGCTTTCTTT
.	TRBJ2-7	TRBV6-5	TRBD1	CASRAGTATEQYF	TGTGCCAGCAGAGCCGGGACAGCGACCGAGCAGTACTTC
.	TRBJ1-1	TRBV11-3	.	CASSLGGTNTEAFF	TGTGCCAGCAGCTTGGGAGGGACGAACACTGAAGCTTTCTTT
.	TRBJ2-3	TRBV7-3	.	CASSASPGDTQYF	TGTGCCAGCAGCGCCTCACCGGGGGATACGCAGTATTTT
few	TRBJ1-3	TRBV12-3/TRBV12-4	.	CASSLARLMGNTIYF	TGTGCCAGCAGTTTAGCGCGACTGATGGGAAACACCATATATTTT
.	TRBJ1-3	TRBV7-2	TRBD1	CASRLTGTSGNTIYF	TGTGCCAGCAGGTTGACAGGGACGTCAGGAAACACCATATATTTT
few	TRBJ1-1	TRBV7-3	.	CASSVRAFF	TGTGCCAGCAGTGTTAGGGCTTTCTTT
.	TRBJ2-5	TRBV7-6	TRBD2	CASTTTSGSSETQYF	TGTGCCAGCACAACGACTAGCGGGAGCTCGGAGACCCAGTACTTC
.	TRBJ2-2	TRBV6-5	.	CASTMDKPNTGELFF	TGTGCCAGCACCATGGACAAACCGAACACCGGGGAGCTGTTTTTT
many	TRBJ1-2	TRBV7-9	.	CASSQTAVYGYTF	TGTGCCAGCAGCCAGACGGCGGTCTATGGCTACACCTTC
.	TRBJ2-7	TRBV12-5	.	CASGLSAVNEQYF	TGTGCTAGTGGTTTGTCAGCCGTAAACGAGCAGTACTTC
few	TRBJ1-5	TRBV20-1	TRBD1	CSASLEGTGAGEPQHF	TGCAGTGCTTCCCTTGAAGGGACAGGCGCCGGCGAGCCCCAGCATTTT
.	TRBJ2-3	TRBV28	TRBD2	CASSPAGVIDTQYF	TGTGCCAGCAGCCCAGCGGGAGTGATAGATACGCAGTATTTT
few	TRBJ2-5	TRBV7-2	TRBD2	CASSLGTSVETQYF	TGTGCCAGCAGCTTAGGGACTAGCGTCGAGACCCAGTACTTC
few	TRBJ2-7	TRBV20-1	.	CSAPDRISSYEQYF	TGCAGTGCACCGGACAGAATAAGCTCCTACGAGCAGTACTTC
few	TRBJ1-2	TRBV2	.	CASAAYGYTF	TGTGCCAGCGCGGCCTATGGCTACACCTTC
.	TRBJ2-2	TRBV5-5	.	CASSLIPNTGELFF	TGTGCCAGCAGCTTGATACCGAACACCGGGGAGCTGTTTTTT
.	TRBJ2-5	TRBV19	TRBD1	CASSRGTGYPQETQYF	TGTGCCAGTAGCCGTGGGACAGGGTACCCCCAAGAGACCCAGTACTTC
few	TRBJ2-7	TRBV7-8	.	CASATGPAYEQYF	TGTGCCAGCGCAACAGGTCCCGCCTACGAGCAGTACTTC
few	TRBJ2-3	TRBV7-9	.	CASSSPFGVVADTQYF	TGTGCCAGCAGCTCCCCTTTTGGGGTAGTGGCAGATACGCAGTATTTT